The 21 T cell receptor beta chains reported below all come from one sample, sequenced in a study of CD8+CD57+ T cells in acquired aplastic anemia. Researchers used genomic DNA as the template to profile TCR beta VDJ and CDR3. TCRdb itself ran the reads through MiXCR, one entry per CDR3 protein. The sample holds about 35,000 distinct CDR3 sequences, 65% to 80% seen once. The sample taken for sequencing was sorted CD4+, CD8+, or CD8+CD57+ T cells (not recorded which) from PBMCs. The receptors come from a human donor in good health, serving as a control.

The rearrangement uses TRBV11-1 and TRBJ1-2; no definite D call. This CDR3 is 16 amino acids long. From germline, CDR1 is SGHAT and CDR2 FQDESV (reference sequence). The germline V and J ends were trimmed by 5 bases and 2 bases, with 18 bases remaining between them. Here the CDR3 DNA reads TGTGCCAGCAGCCTTACGCTGAGTTTCAAGAACTATGGCTACACCTTC. Translated: CASSLTLSFKNYGYTF.

This clonotype was found a few times. The V call is TRBV12-3 or TRBV12-4, the J call TRBJ1-3, with D possibly TRBD1 on 5 matching bases. The CDR3 covers 14 residues. The ends were cut back, 3 bases at V and 2 bases at J, with 8 bases in the middle. This chain's CDR3 is CASSLVGAGNTIYF. The CDR3 coding sequence is TGTGCCAGCAGTTTGGTAGGGGCTGGAAACACCATATATTTT.

CDR3 sequence: CATGSILGSYEQYF. CDR3 DNA: TGTGCCACCGGCTCAATTCTCGGGTCCTACGAGCAGTACTTC. V usage is TRBV10-3 and J usage is TRBJ2-7; no clear D. The V and J ends lost 10 bases and 1 base respectively, with 17 bases between them. Germline V gene lookup returns CDR1 ENHRY and CDR2 SYGVKD. CDR3 length: 14 amino acids.

The gene calls are TRBV6-1 and TRBJ2-7; weak D call: TRBD2 (5 bases). The CDR3 is made up of 15 amino acids. V lost 4 bases, J lost 0 bases, and 13 bases lay in between. Germline CDR1 and CDR2: MNHNS and SASEGT. CDR3 loop: CASSARGPDSYEQYF. The CDR3 region has the DNA TGTGCCAGCAGTGCACGCGGGCCGGACTCCTACGAGCAGTACTTC.

V is TRBV19 and J is TRBJ2-3; the match to TRBD1 covers 9 bases. The CDR3 consists of 15 residues. Germline values: CDR1 LNHDA, CDR2 SQIVND (reference sequence). V was clipped by 7 bases and J by 1 base; unmatched bases: 6. In DNA form, the CDR3 reads TGTGCCAGTACAGGACAGGGGTCGGGCACAGATACGCAGTATTTT. This codes for CASTGQGSGTDTQYF.

The chain employs TRBV19 and TRBJ1-5; tentatively, D is TRBD1 (5 bases). The CDR3 covers 13 residues. Per germline, CDR1 LNHDA and CDR2 SQIVND (reference sequence). The V end was cut by 3 bases, the J end by 7 bases, with 10 bases between. The CDR3 DNA follows: TGTGCCAGTAGTATGGGGCTAGGCCAGCCCCAGCATTTT. It is translated as CASSMGLGQPQHF.

This clonotype came up many times. The V gene is TRBV4-2, the J gene TRBJ2-3, with 10 bases lining up with TRBD2. Germline V gene data show CDR1 as LGHNA and CDR2 as YNFKEQ. This CDR3 has 17 residues. V was pared by 4 bases and J by 4 bases, with 11 bases of the junction left unmatched. CDR3 residues: CASSPGAGGRSADTQYF. The CDR3 nucleotides are TGTGCCAGCAGCCCCGGAGCGGGGGGGCGTAGCGCAGATACGCAGTATTTT.

CDR3 amino acids: CATSRDTEAFF. The CDR3 coding sequence is TGTGCCACCAGCAGAGACACTGAAGCTTTCTTT. The gene calls are TRBV15 and TRBJ1-1, with D uncertain. Germline CDR1 and CDR2: LNHNV and YYDKDF (reference sequence). The CDR3 contains 11 residues. The germline V and J ends were trimmed by 0 bases and 4 bases, with 0 bases remaining between them.

The rearrangement links TRBV19 to TRBJ2-1, with a tentative D call TRBD2 (5 bases). V shed 3 bases and J shed 8 bases, with 8 bases lying between them. Germline V gene lookup returns CDR1 LNHDA and CDR2 SQIVND (reference sequence). This CDR3 has 12 amino acids. As DNA, the CDR3 is TGTGCCAGTAGTATGGGGAGAGATGAGCAGTTCTTC. Residues: CASSMGRDEQFF.

This clonotype was seen only once. This chain connects TRBV27 to TRBJ2-3; D not resolved. The CDR3 sequence is 15 residues long. CDR1 is MNHEY, CDR2 SMNVEV, per germline (reference sequence). The V end lost 10 bases, the J end lost 0 bases, and 17 bases lay between the germline ends. Here the CDR3 DNA reads TGTGCCACCCGACGTGGTGAGGCTAGCACAGATACGCAGTATTTT. It specifies CATRRGEASTDTQYF.

The J gene is TRBJ1-2, the V gene TRBV2; TRBD1 might be the D (5 bases). The V end lost 3 bases, the J end lost 6 bases, and 17 bases lay between the germline ends. This CDR3 has 15 residues. Germline CDR1 reads SNHLY; CDR2 reads FYNNEI. CDR3 nucleotide sequence: TGTGCCAGCAGTGAGGCAGGGACTCCGTATGATGGCTACACCTTC. Protein sequence: CASSEAGTPYDGYTF.

The rearrangement joins TRBV15 to TRBJ2-7; the D gene is possibly TRBD2 (5 bases). The CDR3 loop spans 13 amino acids. Trimming removed 5 bases from V and 7 bases from J, with 15 bases in between. The germline V gene encodes CDR1 LNHNV and CDR2 YYDKDF (reference sequence). CDR3 in DNA: TGTGCCACCAGCCTAGCCCGGGTGAGAGAGCAGTACTTC. It translates to CATSLARVREQYF.

This chain uses TRBV15 with TRBJ2-1; 10 bases agree with TRBD2. V lost 0 bases and J lost 4; bases outside the gene matches: 6. This CDR3 contains 17 residues. Per the germline V gene, CDR1 is LNHNV and CDR2 is YYDKDF (reference sequence). The CDR3 spells CATSRDASGGEYNEQFF. The CDR3 region has the DNA TGTGCCACCAGCAGAGATGCTAGCGGGGGCGAGTACAATGAGCAGTTCTTC.

This chain uses TRBV5-1 with TRBJ1-2; D is ambiguous. CDR1 is SGHRS and CDR2 is YFSETQ in the germline V gene. The germline V and J ends were trimmed by 0 bases and 7 bases, with 13 bases remaining between them. CDR3 length: 14 residues. The CDR3 sequence is CASSLDGSSRGYTF. The CDR3 nucleotides are TGCGCCAGCAGCTTGGATGGGTCCTCGCGTGGCTACACCTTC.

The genes are TRBV5-1 and TRBJ2-1, with TRBD1 as a possible D gene (5 bases). The CDR3 is made up of 13 amino acids. V was pared by 3 bases and J by 8 bases, with 12 bases between. Germline values: CDR1 SGHRS, CDR2 YFSETQ. CDR3 nucleotides: TGCGCCAGCAGCTCGACAGTTTCCGATGAGCAGTTCTTC. Translation gives CASSSTVSDEQFF.

The chain joins TRBV10-3 to TRBJ1-2, with TRBD1 matching 9 bases. CDR3 length equals 14 residues. With V trimmed by 3 bases and J by 6 bases, 5 bases remained unmatched. Germline assignment: CDR1 ENHRY and CDR2 SYGVKD. CDR3 DNA sequence: TGTGCCATCAGTGACCCGGGACAGGGACATGGCTACACCTTC. This codes for CAISDPGQGHGYTF.

The chain has TRBV20-1 and TRBJ2-5, with D perhaps given as TRBD1 or TRBD2 (7 bases each). Looked up from germline, CDR1 is DFQATT and CDR2 is SNEGSKA (reference sequence). The CDR3 is made up of 16 amino acids. V was cut by 5 bases and J by 3 bases, with 22 bases left in between. The CDR3: CSAVDYRGGSKETQYF. CDR3 nucleotide sequence: TGCAGTGCTGTGGATTACAGGGGAGGGTCGAAAGAGACCCAGTACTTC.

The V and J genes are TRBV20-1 and TRBJ1-4, with D perhaps TRBD1 (5 bases). CDR1 DFQATT and CDR2 SNEGSKA come from the germline V gene (reference sequence). This CDR3 region has 14 residues. V gave up 5 bases and J gave up 8 bases, with 18 bases separating them. The CDR3 spells CSAWGGVSEEKLFF. DNA for the CDR3: TGCAGTGCTTGGGGCGGGGTTTCGGAAGAAAAACTGTTTTTT.

The rearrangement links TRBV2 to TRBJ1-6; perhaps TRBD1 as D (5 bases). Germline V gene lookup returns CDR1 SNHLY and CDR2 FYNNEI. CDR3 length: 11 residues. The germline V and J ends were trimmed by 6 bases and 10 bases, with 7 bases remaining between them. CDR3 DNA: TGTGCCAGCAGGGGGGACTCACCCCTCCACTTT. Amino acids: CASRGDSPLHF.

CDR3 bases: TGTGCCAGCAGTTTGAACGCAGGGCTTATAAACACCATATATTTT. Protein sequence: CASSLNAGLINTIYF. The rearrangement uses TRBV2 and TRBJ1-3, with D tentatively TRBD1 (5 bases). CDR1 is SNHLY, CDR2 FYNNEI, per germline. Trimming cost V 5 bases and J 6 bases, with 17 bases left between them. The CDR3 loop spans 15 amino acids.

The genes are TRBV7-9 and TRBJ2-3; D may be TRBD1 (5 bases). Germline CDR1 and CDR2: SEHNR and FQNEAQ (reference sequence). Trimming shortened V by 4 bases and J by 2 bases, and 10 bases separated the two germline ends. The CDR3 is 14 amino acids. The DNA of the CDR3 is TGTGCCAGCAGCTCAGGGAACCCCACAGATACGCAGTATTTT. Translated, it gives CASSSGNPTDTQYF.